The rows below give T cell receptor beta chains drawn from one sample of a study of shared clonotypes between healthy human individuals. Data came from immunoSEQ multiplex PCR; TCRdb stores just in-frame clones and leaves some out. This sample has 2.3 million or so clones, with roughly 93% found just once. Sample: naive CD4+ T cells from PBMCs. These receptors all come from a man in his late teens or twenties in good health. Some clones in this sample may be carry-over from other donors' samples. CDR3s include the opening cysteine and the closing phenylalanine or tryptophan. D genes are given only for firm matches. Size is omitted from some rows. Given values are once, few, many or a class for expanded clones.

V gene	D gene	J gene	clone size	CDR3 protein	CDR3 DNA
TRBV7-9	NA	TRBJ2-7	NA	CASSSLGGGAFLVGEQYF	TGTGCCAGCAGCTCGCTTGGGGGGGGCGCCTTTCTAGTTGGCGAGCAGTACTTC
TRBV25-1	NA	TRBJ1-5	NA	CASSAPGGGHQPQHF	TGTGCCAGCAGTGCTCCGGGGGGCGGACATCAGCCCCAGCATTTT
TRBV7-8	TRBD2	TRBJ2-7	NA	CASSLSVRTSGTKNYYEQYF	TGTGCCAGCAGCTTAAGTGTTAGGACTAGCGGGACTAAGAACTACTACGAGCAGTACTTC
TRBV7-8	TRBD2	TRBJ2-1	NA	CASSSGGTSGANEQFF	TGTGCCAGCAGCTCCGGAGGGACTAGCGGGGCCAATGAGCAGTTCTTC
TRBV9	TRBD2	TRBJ2-1	NA	CASSTDPVQRLAHSYNEQFF	TGTGCCAGCAGCACCGACCCAGTACAAAGACTAGCACACTCCTACAATGAGCAGTTCTTC
TRBV6-6	NA	TRBJ2-3	NA	CASSYSSPSTDTQYF	TGTGCCAGCAGTTACTCTTCTCCTAGCACAGATACGCAGTATTTT
TRBV28	TRBD1	TRBJ1-1	NA	CASSPRTGVTSEAFF	TGTGCCAGCAGTCCGCGGACAGGGGTCACCTCTGAAGCTTTCTTT
TRBV28	NA	TRBJ2-7	NA	CASRGQGHYEQYF	TGTGCCAGCAGGGGGCAGGGGCATTACGAGCAGTACTTC
TRBV28	NA	TRBJ2-7	NA	CASSLASGAASSYEQYF	TGTGCCAGCAGTTTAGCCTCCGGCGCAGCTTCCTCCTACGAGCAGTACTTC
TRBV6-1	TRBD1	TRBJ2-1	NA	CASRAGQGYNEQFF	TGTGCCAGCAGGGCGGGACAGGGGTACAATGAGCAGTTCTTC
TRBV11-2	TRBD1	TRBJ2-1	NA	CASRYRFGQGARDEQFF	TGTGCCAGCAGATACAGATTTGGGCAGGGGGCGCGGGATGAGCAGTTCTTC
TRBV18	TRBD2	TRBJ2-1	NA	CASSPRGGEQFF	TGTGCCAGCTCACCACGGGGGGGTGAGCAGTTCTTC
TRBV7-3	TRBD2	TRBJ2-7	NA	CASSLGLRGGVIDEQYF	TGTGCCAGCAGCTTAGGCTTGAGGGGAGGGGTTATCGACGAGCAGTACTTC
TRBV27	NA	TRBJ1-2	NA	CASTPGGPRFNYGYTF	TGTGCCAGCACCCCGGGGGGCCCGAGATTCAACTATGGCTACACCTTC
TRBV5-4	NA	TRBJ2-1	NA	CASSFPGTSYNEQFF	TGTGCCAGCAGCTTCCCGGGCACCTCCTACAATGAGCAGTTCTTC
TRBV6-1	NA	TRBJ2-3	NA	CATNPPDTQYF	TGTGCCACAAATCCGCCAGATACGCAGTATTTT
TRBV7-8	TRBD1	TRBJ2-5	NA	CASSSRTGKGMQETQYF	TGTGCCAGCAGCTCCCGGACAGGCAAGGGGATGCAAGAGACCCAGTACTTC
TRBV7-6	NA	TRBJ1-1	NA	CASSLEGGLAFF	TGTGCCAGCAGCTTAGAGGGGGGGTTGGCTTTCTTT
TRBV5-1	NA	TRBJ2-7	NA	CASSRTESSYEQYF	TGCGCCAGCAGCCGGACCGAGAGCTCCTACGAGCAGTACTTC
TRBV28	TRBD1	TRBJ1-2	NA	CASSVTGTGSYGYTF	TGTGCCAGCAGTGTCACCGGGACAGGGTCGTATGGCTACACCTTC
TRBV7-9	NA	TRBJ2-3	NA	CGGSLTDTQYF	TGTGGCGGCAGCCTCACAGATACGCAGTATTTT
TRBV5-6	TRBD2	TRBJ2-1	NA	CASRGAGGLNNEQFF	TGTGCCAGCAGGGGCGCGGGGGGCCTAAACAATGAGCAGTTCTTC
TRBV6-5	NA	TRBJ1-3	NA	CASSYLGSGNTIYF	TGTGCCAGCAGTTACTTGGGTTCTGGAAACACCATATATTTT
TRBV5-5	NA	TRBJ2-7	NA	CASSMPGPYEQYF	TGTGCCAGCAGCATGCCGGGACCCTACGAGCAGTACTTC
TRBV27	NA	TRBJ2-1	NA	CASSLSVLTGSNEQFF	TGTGCCAGCAGTTTATCGGTACTAACAGGGTCCAATGAGCAGTTCTTC
TRBV28	NA	TRBJ2-7	NA	CASSLPGPFSEQYF	TGTGCCAGCAGTTTACCCGGGCCCTTTAGCGAGCAGTACTTC
TRBV30	NA	TRBJ1-2	NA	CAWSVQGLQGYTF	TGTGCCTGGAGTGTGCAGGGTCTACAAGGCTACACCTTC
TRBV28	NA	TRBJ1-3	NA	CASSTPGRTSGNTIYF	TGTGCCAGCAGTACCCCCGGACGGACCTCAGGAAACACCATATATTTT
TRBV7-2	NA	TRBJ2-2	NA	CASSLLGTLTGELFF	TGTGCCAGCAGCTTATTGGGGACGCTTACCGGGGAGCTGTTTTTT
TRBV7-9	NA	TRBJ1-2	NA	CASSLGRGYTF	TGTGCCAGCAGCTTAGGACGAGGCTACACCTTC
TRBV2	NA	TRBJ2-3	NA	CASSEVDTQYF	TGTGCCAGCAGTGAGGTAGATACGCAGTATTTT
TRBV5-1	TRBD2	TRBJ2-1	NA	CASSPDPRLAGYRDEQFF	TGCGCCAGCAGCCCAGACCCCCGACTAGCGGGGTATAGGGATGAGCAGTTCTTC
TRBV7-3	NA	TRBJ2-5	NA	CASSLPRGGQETQYF	TGTGCCAGCAGCTTACCCAGGGGAGGGCAAGAGACCCAGTACTTC
TRBV5-5	NA	TRBJ2-7	NA	CASSLQTHSSYEQYF	TGTGCCAGCAGCTTGCAGACCCATAGCTCCTACGAGCAGTACTTC
TRBV2	TRBD1	TRBJ1-4	NA	CATSGQLNNEKLFF	TGTGCCACCTCGGGACAGTTGAATAATGAAAAACTGTTTTTT
TRBV7-9	NA	TRBJ2-6	few	CASSLEGLGANVLTF	TGTGCCAGCAGCTTAGAAGGGCTTGGGGCCAACGTCCTGACTTTC
TRBV2	NA	TRBJ1-1	NA	CASKGRTNTEAFF	TGTGCCAGCAAGGGCAGGACGAACACTGAAGCTTTCTTT
TRBV19	TRBD1	TRBJ1-1	NA	CASSIVQGAVEAFF	TGTGCCAGTAGTATAGTTCAGGGGGCGGTTGAAGCTTTCTTT
TRBV10-3	NA	TRBJ2-1	once	CAISDTRGPSYNEQFF	TGTGCCATCAGTGATACAAGGGGACCCTCCTACAATGAGCAGTTCTTC
TRBV5-4	TRBD1	TRBJ1-1	few	CASSKQGTEAEAFF	TGTGCCAGCAGTAAACAGGGGACGGAGGCTGAAGCTTTCTTT